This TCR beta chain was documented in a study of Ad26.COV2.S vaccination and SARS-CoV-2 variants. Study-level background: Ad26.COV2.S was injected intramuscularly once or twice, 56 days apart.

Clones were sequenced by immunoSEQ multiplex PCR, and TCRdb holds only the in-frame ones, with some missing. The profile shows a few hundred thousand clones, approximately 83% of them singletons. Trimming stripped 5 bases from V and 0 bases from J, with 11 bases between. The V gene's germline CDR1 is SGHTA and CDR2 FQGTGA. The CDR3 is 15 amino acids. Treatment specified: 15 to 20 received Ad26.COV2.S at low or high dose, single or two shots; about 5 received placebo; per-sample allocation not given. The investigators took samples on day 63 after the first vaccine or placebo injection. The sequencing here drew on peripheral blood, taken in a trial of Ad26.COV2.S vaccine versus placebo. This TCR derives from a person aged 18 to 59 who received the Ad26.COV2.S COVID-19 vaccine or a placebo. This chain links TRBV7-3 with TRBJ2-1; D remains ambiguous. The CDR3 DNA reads TGTGCCAGCAGCCCAGTGCCGAGCTCCTACAATGAGCAGTTCTTC. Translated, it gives CASSPVPSSYNEQFF.